The rows below give T cell receptor beta chains drawn from one sample of a study of T cells after yellow fever vaccination. Via MiXCR, TCRdb re-called the 5' RACE reads, giving one row per CDR3 protein. The sample includes approximately 550,000 distinct CDR3 sequences, 15% to 20% seen only once; the top ten take more than 13%. The source was PBMCs, collected 15 days after the yellow fever booster vaccination. Every receptor here comes from a man aged 25 to 40 who received the YFV17D yellow fever vaccine. Both conserved end residues are part of each CDR3. D genes are given only for firm matches. Size values are once, few and many counts, or a class for expanded clones, and some rows have none.

V gene	D gene	J gene	clone size	CDR3 protein	CDR3 DNA
TRBV12-3/TRBV12-4	TRBD1	TRBJ1-2	few	CASSLGGQENGYTF	TGTGCCAGCAGTTTAGGAGGACAGGAAAATGGCTACACCTTC
TRBV6-2/TRBV6-3	NA	TRBJ2-3	few	CASSPKDSGARADTQYF	TGTGCCAGCAGCCCCAAGGATTCGGGAGCACGGGCAGATACGCAGTATTTT
TRBV12-3/TRBV12-4	NA	TRBJ2-6	few	CASSLAGPGTGANVLTF	TGTGCCAGCAGTTTGGCAGGCCCGGGAACTGGGGCCAACGTCCTGACTTTC
TRBV11-3	TRBD1	TRBJ2-1	NA	CASSLGTGQGYNEQFF	TGTGCCAGCAGCTTAGGGACGGGACAGGGCTACAATGAGCAGTTCTTC
TRBV29-1	NA	TRBJ2-7	NA	CSVVRQAEQYF	TGCAGCGTTGTCCGACAGGCCGAGCAGTACTTC
TRBV24-1	NA	TRBJ1-2	NA	CATAGTNSDGTYGYTF	TGTGCCACCGCCGGAACGAACTCGGACGGAACTTATGGCTACACCTTC
TRBV30	NA	TRBJ2-2	few	CACTLTGELFF	TGTGCCTGCACCCTTACCGGGGAGCTGTTTTTT
TRBV5-1	NA	TRBJ2-4	NA	CASSFGRAGDIQYF	TGCGCCAGCAGCTTCGGCAGGGCAGGGGACATTCAGTACTTC
TRBV5-4	NA	TRBJ2-7	few	CASSLVSPRQASHYYEQYF	TGTGCCAGCAGCTTGGTCTCCCCCCGACAGGCTTCCCACTACTACGAGCAGTACTTC
TRBV5-6	NA	TRBJ2-7	NA	CASSLLPGSYEQYF	TGTGCCAGCAGCTTGCTCCCAGGGTCCTACGAGCAGTACTTC
TRBV5-4	NA	TRBJ2-7	NA	CASSFRPHYEQYF	TGTGCCAGCAGCTTCAGGCCCCACTACGAGCAGTACTTC
TRBV9	TRBD1	TRBJ2-7	NA	CASSVEGTGGSEQYF	TGTGCCAGCAGCGTAGAAGGGACAGGGGGTAGCGAGCAGTACTTC
TRBV4-3	TRBD2	TRBJ2-7	few	CASSQAWVAGAYEQYF	TGCGCCAGCAGCCAAGCTTGGGTAGCGGGAGCCTACGAGCAGTACTTC
TRBV18	NA	TRBJ2-2	NA	CASSPRRNTGELFF	TGTGCCAGCTCACCACGACGGAACACCGGGGAGCTGTTTTTT
TRBV29-1	TRBD1	TRBJ1-1	many	CSVASDRGWNTEAFF	TGCAGCGTTGCCTCGGACAGGGGGTGGAACACTGAAGCTTTCTTT
TRBV5-1	NA	TRBJ2-7	NA	CASRGQTSYEQYF	TGCGCCAGCAGAGGGCAAACCTCCTACGAGCAGTACTTC
TRBV7-2	NA	TRBJ2-3	few	CASSTDRATDTQYF	TGTGCCAGCAGCACGGACAGAGCCACAGATACGCAGTATTTT
TRBV29-1	TRBD2	TRBJ2-3	NA	CSVESSGRATDTQYF	TGCAGCGTGGAGTCTAGCGGGAGGGCCACAGATACGCAGTATTTT
TRBV6-2/TRBV6-3	NA	TRBJ2-3	NA	CASSPGGVVSDTQYF	TGTGCCAGCAGTCCCGGAGGGGTAGTATCAGATACGCAGTATTTT
TRBV5-1	NA	TRBJ2-5	NA	CASRLTQETQYF	TGCGCCAGCCGGCTAACCCAAGAGACCCAGTACTTC
TRBV9	NA	TRBJ1-2	NA	CASSPLRAEHYGYTF	TGTGCCAGCAGCCCACTAAGGGCAGAACACTATGGCTACACCTTC
TRBV27	NA	TRBJ2-7	NA	CASSFHGGTEQYF	TGTGCCAGCAGTTTTCATGGAGGGACGGAGCAGTACTTC
TRBV20-1	TRBD2	TRBJ2-3	many	CSARDELAGGRDTQYF	TGCAGTGCTAGAGACGAACTAGCGGGGGGAAGAGATACGCAGTATTTT
TRBV20-1	TRBD2	TRBJ2-7	few	CSARKPGLAPYEQYF	TGCAGTGCTAGGAAACCGGGACTAGCCCCCTACGAGCAGTACTTC
TRBV6-5	NA	TRBJ2-7	NA	CASSYSLAYEQYF	TGTGCCAGCAGTTACTCCCTAGCCTACGAGCAGTACTTC
TRBV6-1	TRBD1	TRBJ2-7	few	CASSPLDRAPEQYF	TGTGCCAGCAGTCCCCTAGACAGGGCCCCCGAGCAGTACTTC
TRBV7-2	NA	TRBJ2-1	NA	CASSFLAETYNEQFF	TGTGCCAGCAGCTTCCTGGCGGAAACCTACAATGAGCAGTTCTTC
TRBV3-1	NA	TRBJ2-2	NA	CASNRGVGGTNTGELFF	TGTGCCAGCAACCGCGGCGTTGGCGGGACGAACACCGGGGAGCTGTTTTTT
TRBV9	NA	TRBJ2-7	once	CASSVAGFEDEQYF	TGTGCCAGCAGCGTAGCTGGGTTCGAGGACGAGCAGTACTTC
TRBV20-1	NA	TRBJ2-1	NA	CSARDLIGRNEQFF	TGCAGTGCTAGAGATCTTATAGGGAGAAATGAGCAGTTCTTC
TRBV24-1	TRBD1	TRBJ2-5	NA	CATSGRGQGAGTQYF	TGTGCCACCAGTGGCCGGGGACAGGGGGCAGGGACCCAGTACTTC
TRBV4-3	NA	TRBJ2-1	few	CASSQGLGPSYNEQFF	TGCGCCAGCAGCCAAGGGTTGGGCCCCTCCTACAATGAGCAGTTCTTC
TRBV3-1	NA	TRBJ2-5	NA	CASSQEPPGMGLVRETQYF	TGTGCCAGCAGCCAAGAACCCCCAGGAATGGGTCTAGTACGCGAGACCCAGTACTTC
TRBV5-5	TRBD2	TRBJ2-1	NA	CASSLPGGAGFVFF	TGTGCCAGCAGCTTGCCGGGAGGGGCAGGTTTTGTGTTCTTC
TRBV29-1	NA	TRBJ2-7	few	CSVESSYEQYF	TGCAGCGTCGAGAGTTCCTACGAGCAGTACTTC
TRBV5-1	NA	TRBJ2-2	NA	CASSLQTVFTGELFF	TGCGCCAGCAGCTTACAGACGGTGTTCACCGGGGAGCTGTTTTTT
TRBV12-3/TRBV12-4	NA	TRBJ2-1	few	CASRDATNEQFF	TGTGCCAGCCGGGACGCGACAAATGAGCAGTTCTTC
TRBV7-7	NA	TRBJ2-1	few	CASSLKFGAGDNEQFF	TGTGCCAGCAGCTTAAAGTTCGGGGCAGGTGACAATGAGCAGTTCTTC
TRBV5-1	NA	TRBJ1-1	few	CASSLAAADTEAFF	TGCGCCAGCAGCTTGGCGGCAGCGGACACTGAAGCTTTCTTT
TRBV4-1	NA	TRBJ2-3	few	CASSQGGGRTDTQYF	TGCGCCAGCAGCCAAGGGGGGGGGCGCACAGATACGCAGTATTTT
TRBV7-2	NA	TRBJ2-3	NA	CASSGLGGHTDTQYF	TGTGCCAGCAGCGGACTTGGGGGGCACACAGATACGCAGTATTTT
TRBV5-1	NA	TRBJ1-1	few	CASSQGTVADGTEAFF	TGCGCCAGCAGCCAAGGGACTGTGGCTGATGGGACTGAAGCTTTCTTT
TRBV20-1	TRBD2	TRBJ2-4	few	CSARDFGTSEILAKNIQYF	TGCAGTGCTAGAGATTTCGGGACTAGCGAAATACTAGCCAAAAACATTCAGTACTTC